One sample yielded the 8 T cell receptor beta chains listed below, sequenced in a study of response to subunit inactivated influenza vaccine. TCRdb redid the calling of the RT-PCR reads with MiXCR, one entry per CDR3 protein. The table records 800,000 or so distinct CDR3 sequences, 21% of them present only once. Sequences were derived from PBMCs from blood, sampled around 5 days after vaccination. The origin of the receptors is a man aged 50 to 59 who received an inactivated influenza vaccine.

The CDR3 nucleotides read TGCAGGGCTGACAGGGGGAGGACTGAAGCTTTCTTT. This gives the protein CRADRGRTEAFF. V is TRBV20-1 and J is TRBJ1-1; 9 nucleotides align to TRBD1. The V gene's germline CDR1 is DFQATT and CDR2 SNEGSKA (reference sequence). The CDR3 length is 12 residues.

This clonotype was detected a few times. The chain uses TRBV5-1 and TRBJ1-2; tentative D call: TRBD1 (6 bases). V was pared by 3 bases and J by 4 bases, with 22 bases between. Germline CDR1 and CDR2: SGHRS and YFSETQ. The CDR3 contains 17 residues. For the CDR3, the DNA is TGCGCCAGCAGCTCCTCCCTCGGCTTACAGGGTCTCTATGGCTACACCTTC. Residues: CASSSSLGLQGLYGYTF.

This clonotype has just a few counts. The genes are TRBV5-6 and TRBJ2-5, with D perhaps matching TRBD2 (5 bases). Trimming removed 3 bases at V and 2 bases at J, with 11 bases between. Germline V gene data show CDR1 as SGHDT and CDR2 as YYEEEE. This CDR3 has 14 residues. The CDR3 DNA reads TGTGCCAGCAGCTCGGTACCGGGACAAGAGACCCAGTACTTC. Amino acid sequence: CASSSVPGQETQYF.

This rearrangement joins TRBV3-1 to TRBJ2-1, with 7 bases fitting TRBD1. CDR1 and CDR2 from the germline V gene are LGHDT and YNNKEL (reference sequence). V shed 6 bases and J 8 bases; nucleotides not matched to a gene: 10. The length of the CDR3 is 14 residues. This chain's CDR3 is CASSSRQGDYEQFF. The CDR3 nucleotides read TGTGCCAGCAGTAGCCGACAGGGTGACTATGAGCAGTTCTTC.

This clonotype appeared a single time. The CDR3: CSARVMGIPNYGYTF. Here the CDR3 DNA reads TGCAGTGCTAGAGTTATGGGGATCCCAAACTATGGCTACACCTTC. This sequence joins TRBV20-1 and TRBJ1-2; no clear D gene. V dropped 1 base and J dropped 2 bases, with 14 bases sitting between them. Germline values: CDR1 DFQATT, CDR2 SNEGSKA (reference sequence). The CDR3 runs 15 residues.

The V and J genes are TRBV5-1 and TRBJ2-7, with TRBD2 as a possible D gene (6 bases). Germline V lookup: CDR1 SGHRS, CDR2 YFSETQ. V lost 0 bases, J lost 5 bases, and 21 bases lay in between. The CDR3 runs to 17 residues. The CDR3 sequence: CASSLGSGTDLRDEQYF. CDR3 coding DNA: TGCGCCAGCAGCTTGGGCTCCGGGACTGATTTAAGGGACGAGCAGTACTTC.

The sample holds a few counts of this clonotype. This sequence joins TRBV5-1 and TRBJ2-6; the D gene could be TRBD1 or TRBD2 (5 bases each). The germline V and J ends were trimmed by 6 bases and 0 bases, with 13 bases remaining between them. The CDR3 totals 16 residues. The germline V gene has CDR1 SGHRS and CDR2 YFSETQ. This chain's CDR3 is CASIRDAFSGANVLTF. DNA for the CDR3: TGCGCCAGCATCCGGGACGCCTTCTCTGGGGCCAACGTCCTGACTTTC.

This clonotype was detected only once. The CDR3 region is CASSQDLARTSYEQYF. In nucleotides, the CDR3 is TGTGCCAGCAGCCAAGATCTCGCCAGGACTTCCTACGAGCAGTACTTC. This chain joins TRBV3-1 and TRBJ2-7; D possibly corresponds to TRBD2 (5 bases). Germline loops: CDR1 LGHDT, CDR2 YNNKEL (reference sequence). V gave up 0 bases and J gave up 1 base, with 13 bases separating them. The CDR3 totals 16 residues.